These T cell receptor beta chains were read from a single sample in a study of preoperative IRX-2 immunotherapy in early breast cancer. The method was immunoSEQ multiplex PCR; TCRdb's version includes in-frame clones alone and lacks a portion of them. Here the sample spans 35,000 to 40,000 clones, around 82% being singletons. The sample here was lymph node tissue, taken after IRX-2 immunotherapy. Receptors were obtained from a human donor with breast cancer. Both conserved end residues are part of each CDR3. The D gene is left open where the match is weak. Clone sizes are given selectively: once, few, many, or a class where the clone is expanded.

v_gene	d_gene	j_gene	abundance	CDR3aa	CDR3nt
TRBV7-6	-	TRBJ1-1	-	CASSLVAGVATEAFF	TGTGCCAGCAGCTTGGTGGCAGGGGTGGCCACTGAAGCTTTCTTT
TRBV1	-	TRBJ1-1	-	CASSQDSGRTEAFF	TGCGCCAGCAGCCAAGATTCAGGGAGGACTGAAGCTTTCTTT
TRBV4-1	TRBD1	TRBJ2-1	once	CASSLDRGPGEQFF	TGCGCCAGCAGTCTAGACAGGGGGCCAGGTGAGCAGTTCTTC
TRBV5-1	TRBD2	TRBJ2-7	-	CASSSRQTSGGYEQYF	TGCGCCAGCAGCTCCCGCCAGACTAGCGGGGGTTACGAGCAGTACTTC
TRBV5-1	-	TRBJ1-1	-	CASSLAGEQNTEAFF	TGCGCCAGCAGCTTGGCGGGGGAACAGAACACTGAAGCTTTCTTT
TRBV6-8	-	TRBJ1-2	-	CASLRVLQDGYTF	TGTGCCAGCCTGAGGGTGTTGCAAGATGGCTACACCTTC
TRBV1	-	TRBJ1-1	-	CASSQDSGVSTEAFF	TGCGCCAGCAGCCAAGATTCTGGGGTTAGCACTGAAGCTTTCTTT
TRBV7-7	-	TRBJ1-1	-	CASSLGGLRTEAFF	TGTGCCAGCAGCTTAGGGGGGCTAAGGACTGAAGCTTTCTTT
TRBV7-1	-	TRBJ2-6	-	CASSLEAGANVLTF	TGTGCCAGCAGCTTGGAAGCAGGGGCCAACGTCCTGACTTTC
TRBV6-8	-	TRBJ2-2	-	CASSYLAGLSGELFF	TGTGCCAGCAGTTACCTTGCAGGGTTATCCGGGGAGCTGTTTTTT
TRBV11-3	TRBD1	TRBJ1-2	-	CASSPDRVRYYGYTF	TGTGCCAGCAGCCCTGACAGGGTACGGTACTATGGCTACACCTTC
TRBV28	TRBD1	TRBJ2-1	-	CATWDSDNEQFF	TGTGCCACCTGGGACAGCGACAATGAGCAGTTCTTC
TRBV11-3	-	TRBJ1-6	once	CASSLFSTGSPLHF	TGTGCCAGCTCCCTTTTCTCCACTGGTTCACCCCTCCACTTT
TRBV12-5	-	TRBJ1-2	-	CASLVGTDGGYTF	TGTGCCAGCCTAGTCGGGACTGATGGTGGCTACACCTTC
TRBV6-8	TRBD1	TRBJ2-7	-	CASSRQGDSVSPEQYF	TGTGCCAGCAGTAGACAGGGGGACTCCGTATCACCTGAGCAGTACTTC
TRBV19	-	TRBJ1-2	-	CASSWAPLYGYTF	TGTGCCAGTAGCTGGGCCCCGCTCTATGGCTACACCTTC
TRBV6-8	-	TRBJ1-1	-	CASRYQANTEAFF	TGTGCCAGCAGGTACCAGGCGAACACTGAAGCTTTCTTT